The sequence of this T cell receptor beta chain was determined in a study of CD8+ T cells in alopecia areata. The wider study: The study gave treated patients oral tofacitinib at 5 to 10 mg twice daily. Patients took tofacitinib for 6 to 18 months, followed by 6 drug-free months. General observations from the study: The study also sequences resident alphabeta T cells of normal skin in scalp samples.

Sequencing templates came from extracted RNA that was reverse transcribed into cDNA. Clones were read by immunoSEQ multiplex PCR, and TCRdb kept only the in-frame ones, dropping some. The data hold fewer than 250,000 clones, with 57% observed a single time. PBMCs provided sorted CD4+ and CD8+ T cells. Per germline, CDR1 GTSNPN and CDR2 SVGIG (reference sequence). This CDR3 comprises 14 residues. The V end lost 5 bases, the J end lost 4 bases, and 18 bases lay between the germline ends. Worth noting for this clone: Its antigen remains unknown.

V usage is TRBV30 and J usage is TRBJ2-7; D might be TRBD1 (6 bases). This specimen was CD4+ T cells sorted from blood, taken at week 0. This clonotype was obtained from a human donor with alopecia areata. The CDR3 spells CAWGPGTHPYEQYF. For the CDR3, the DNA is TGTGCCTGGGGCCCCGGGACACACCCTTACGAGCAGTACTTC.